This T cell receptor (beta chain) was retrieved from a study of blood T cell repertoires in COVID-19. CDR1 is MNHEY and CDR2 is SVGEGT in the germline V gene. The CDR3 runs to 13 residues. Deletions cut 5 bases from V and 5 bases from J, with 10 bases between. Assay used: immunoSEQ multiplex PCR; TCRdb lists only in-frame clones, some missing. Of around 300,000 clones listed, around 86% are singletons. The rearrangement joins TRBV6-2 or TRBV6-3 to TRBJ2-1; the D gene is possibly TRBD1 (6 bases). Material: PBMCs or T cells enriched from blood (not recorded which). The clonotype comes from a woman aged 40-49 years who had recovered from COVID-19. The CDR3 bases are TGTGCCAGCAGTACGGACAGTGACAATGAGCAGTTCTTC. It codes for CASSTDSDNEQFF.